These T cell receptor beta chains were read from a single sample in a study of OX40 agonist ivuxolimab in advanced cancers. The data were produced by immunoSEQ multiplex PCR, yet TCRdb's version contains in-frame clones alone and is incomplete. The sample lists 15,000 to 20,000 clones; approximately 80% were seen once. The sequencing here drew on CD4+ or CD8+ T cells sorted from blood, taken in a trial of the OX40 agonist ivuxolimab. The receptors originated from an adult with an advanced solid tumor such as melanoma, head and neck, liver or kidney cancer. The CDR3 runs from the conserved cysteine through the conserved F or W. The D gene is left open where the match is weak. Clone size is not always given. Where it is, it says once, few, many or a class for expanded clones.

CDR3: CASSLSNPYEQYF
DNA: TGTGCCAGCAGCTTATCAAACCCCTACGAGCAGTACTTC
V: TRBV7-9
length: 13
J: TRBJ2-7
size: -
D: -

CDR3: CASSSRFRETYEQYF
DNA: TGTGCCAGCAGTTCGAGGTTCAGGGAAACCTACGAGCAGTACTTC
V: TRBV27
length: 15
J: TRBJ2-7
size: -
D: -

CDR3: CASSASLNEQFF
DNA: TGTGCCAGCAGCGCCTCCCTTAATGAGCAGTTCTTC
V: TRBV9
length: 12
J: TRBJ2-1
size: -
D: -

CDR3: CASSLSGREGEQYF
DNA: TGTGCCAGCAGCCTTAGCGGGAGGGAAGGGGAGCAGTACTTC
V: TRBV5-4
length: 14
J: TRBJ2-7
size: medium-sized
D: TRBD2

CDR3: CASSFGGQTYNEQFF
DNA: TGTGCCAGCAGCTTCGGGGGACAGACTTACAATGAGCAGTTCTTC
V: TRBV7-2
length: 15
J: TRBJ2-1
size: -
D: -

CDR3: CATSRDYRGSNTEAFF
DNA: TGTGCCACCAGCAGAGACTACAGAGGATCTAACACTGAAGCTTTCTTT
V: TRBV15
length: 16
J: TRBJ1-1
size: few
D: -

CDR3: CASRDLVGDLQETQYF
DNA: TGTGCCAGCAGGGACCTCGTGGGGGACCTACAAGAGACCCAGTACTTC
V: TRBV7-2
length: 16
J: TRBJ2-5
size: few
D: -

CDR3: CASSLGAGQADTQYF
DNA: TGTGCCAGCAGCTTGGGGGCGGGGCAAGCAGATACGCAGTATTTT
V: TRBV5-6
length: 15
J: TRBJ2-3
size: once
D: -

CDR3: CASSQLISGAGRNQETQYF
DNA: TGCGCCAGCAGCCAGTTAATATCGGGCGCAGGAAGGAACCAAGAGACCCAGTACTTC
V: TRBV4-3
length: 19
J: TRBJ2-5
size: few
D: -

CDR3: CASSPTPSTDTQYF
DNA: TGTGCCAGCAGCCCAACACCTAGCACAGATACGCAGTATTTT
V: TRBV7-8
length: 14
J: TRBJ2-3
size: -
D: -

CDR3: CASSEGTPGYEQYF
DNA: TGTGCCAGCAGCGAAGGGACCCCCGGGTACGAGCAGTACTTC
V: TRBV9
length: 14
J: TRBJ2-7
size: -
D: -

CDR3: CASSLGGGSEQYF
DNA: TGTGCCAGCAGCTTGGGGGGAGGGTCCGAGCAGTACTTC
V: TRBV7-9
length: 13
J: TRBJ2-7
size: -
D: TRBD2

CDR3: CASSQAGAYEQYF
DNA: TGCGCCAGCAGCCAAGCGGGGGCCTACGAGCAGTACTTC
V: TRBV4-1
length: 13
J: TRBJ2-7
size: once
D: -

CDR3: CASSPGTGGDTQYF
DNA: TGTGCCAGCAGCCCCGGGACGGGGGGAGATACGCAGTATTTT
V: TRBV7-9
length: 14
J: TRBJ2-3
size: -
D: TRBD2

CDR3: CASSLGAGSGGSYNEQFF
DNA: TGTGCCAGCAGCTTAGGGGCCGGTAGCGGAGGCTCCTACAATGAGCAGTTCTTC
V: TRBV7-2
length: 18
J: TRBJ2-1
size: -
D: -

CDR3: CASSQDKAGGPRDTQYF
DNA: TGCGCCAGCAGCCAAGATAAAGCGGGAGGGCCTAGAGATACGCAGTATTTT
V: TRBV4-3
length: 17
J: TRBJ2-3
size: once
D: TRBD2

CDR3: CASSLAGGTYNEQFF
DNA: TGTGCCAGCAGTCTAGCGGGGGGGACCTACAATGAGCAGTTCTTC
V: TRBV27
length: 15
J: TRBJ2-1
size: -
D: TRBD2

CDR3: CASRDVGGREQFF
DNA: TGTGCCAGCAGAGACGTGGGGGGACGGGAGCAGTTCTTC
V: TRBV6-1
length: 13
J: TRBJ2-1
size: -
D: -

CDR3: CASSLASDTQYF
DNA: TGTGCCAGCAGCTTGGCCTCAGATACGCAGTATTTT
V: TRBV5-6
length: 12
J: TRBJ2-3
size: -
D: -

CDR3: CASSATGEGFYEQYF
DNA: TGTGCCAGCAGCGCCACAGGGGAAGGTTTCTACGAGCAGTACTTC
V: TRBV9
length: 15
J: TRBJ2-7
size: -
D: TRBD1

CDR3: CTSSHLPGTVDF
DNA: TGCACCAGCAGCCACCTACCCGGGACGGTCGACTTT
V: TRBV1
length: 12
J: TRBJ1-6
size: -
D: -

CDR3: CASSLDGTSGSYEQYF
DNA: TGTGCCAGCAGCTTAGATGGGACTAGCGGGAGTTACGAGCAGTACTTC
V: TRBV11-2
length: 16
J: TRBJ2-7
size: -
D: TRBD2

CDR3: CASSLVRTDTQYF
DNA: TGTGCCAGCAGCTTAGTTCGGACAGATACGCAGTATTTT
V: TRBV7-8
length: 13
J: TRBJ2-3
size: -
D: -

CDR3: CASSPGAGEQYF
DNA: TGTGCCAGCAGCCCGGGGGCTGGCGAGCAGTACTTC
V: TRBV5-6
length: 12
J: TRBJ2-7
size: -
D: -

CDR3: CASSPGGQGNEKLFF
DNA: TGTGCCAGCAGCCCGGGGGGACAGGGGAATGAAAAACTGTTTTTT
V: TRBV5-4
length: 15
J: TRBJ1-4
size: -
D: TRBD1

CDR3: CASSTFEGYTGELFF
DNA: TGTGCCAGCAGCACCTTTGAGGGGTACACCGGGGAGCTGTTTTTT
V: TRBV4-2
length: 15
J: TRBJ2-2
size: -
D: -

CDR3: CASSQDSQGGAAEAFF
DNA: TGCGCCAGCAGCCAAGATTCCCAGGGGGGGGCGGCTGAAGCTTTCTTT
V: TRBV4-3
length: 16
J: TRBJ1-1
size: -
D: TRBD1